This T cell receptor (beta chain) is from a study of OX40 agonist ivuxolimab in advanced cancers. Germline assignment: CDR1 KGHSH and CDR2 LQKENI. The CDR3 contains 11 residues. Trimming stripped 5 bases from V and 0 bases from J, with 2 bases between. Repertoires were generated with immunoSEQ multiplex PCR, while TCRdb's copy carries only in-frame clones and drops some. The sample contains under 85,000 clones, about 85% of which appear only once. Concerning this clone itself: Its target is not known.

Notes on the study in general: At 0.1-3.0 mg/kg, partial responders had clonal expansion among the lowest observed.

The source material was CD4+ or CD8+ T cells sorted from blood, sampled in a trial of the OX40 agonist ivuxolimab. V usage is TRBV18 and J usage is TRBJ2-7; no clear D gene. The sequence derives from an adult with an advanced solid tumor such as melanoma, head and neck, liver or kidney cancer. CDR3 nucleotide sequence: TGTGCCAGCTCAACCTCCTACGAGCAGTACTTC. Encoded protein: CASSTSYEQYF.